The 15 T cell receptor beta chains below were found in one sample sequenced in a study of T-cell reconstitution after alpha-beta-depleted transplantation in children. It was with unique molecular identifiers that the TCRbeta library was prepared. TCRdb ran MiXCR on the PCR reads and lists one entry per CDR3 protein. The table lists more than 120,000 distinct CDR3 sequences, 8.8% of them singletons. Sequenced material: PBMCs, mostly from graft donor cells, taken 180 days after TCRalphabeta/CD19-depleted stem cell transplant. These receptors were taken from a female patient younger than 10 who had a stem cell transplant for congenital amegakaryocytic thrombocytopenia, so the T cells may come from the graft donor.

This clonotype has only a few counts. V usage is TRBV6-1 and J usage is TRBJ2-2; 9 bases are shared with TRBD2. The CDR3 consists of 16 residues. Unmatched junction bases numbered 5, after V lost 6 bases and J lost 0 bases. Germline-derived CDR1 and CDR2 are MNHNS and SASEGT. CDR3 DNA: TGTGCCAGCAGGAAGGGACTAGCTGCGAACACCGGGGAGCTGTTTTTT. As protein: CASRKGLAANTGELFF.

This clonotype was counted many times. The chain carries TRBV7-9 and TRBJ2-3; unclear D gene. V was cut by 3 bases and J by 5 bases, with 3 bases left in between. The CDR3 runs 11 residues. CDR1 and CDR2 (germline): SEHNR, FQNEAQ (reference sequence). The CDR3 DNA reads as TGTGCCAGCAGCTTCAGAGATACGCAGTATTTT. Amino acids: CASSFRDTQYF.

This clonotype was observed many times. The chain is built from TRBV20-1 and TRBJ2-3, with 10 bases fitting TRBD2. The CDR3 totals 15 residues. The junction had 7 bases not matched to a gene; V was cut back by 5 bases and J by 2 bases. Germline CDR1 reads DFQATT; CDR2 reads SNEGSKA (reference sequence). CDR3 bases: TGCAGTGCTGATTCACTAGCGGGAACCACAGATACGCAGTATTTT. Translation gives CSADSLAGTTDTQYF.

This clonotype was detected a few times. This chain links TRBV6-1 with TRBJ2-5, with D uncertain. This CDR3 is 13 amino acids long. V was trimmed by 7 bases and J by 4 bases, leaving 13 bases between them. Germline CDR1 reads MNHNS; CDR2 reads SASEGT. CDR3 DNA: TGTGCCAGCACTAGTAGAGTTGCAGAGACCCAGTACTTC. Protein sequence: CASTSRVAETQYF.

This clonotype appeared a few times. J is TRBJ2-1 and V is TRBV12-3 or TRBV12-4; 7 nucleotides match TRBD2. This CDR3 is built from 17 residues. V was clipped by 5 bases and J by 6 bases; unmatched bases: 16. The CDR3 is CASSTLQGGRVLNEQFF. CDR3 DNA: TGTGCCAGCAGTACCCTCCAGGGCGGGAGAGTTCTCAATGAGCAGTTCTTC.

This clonotype has more than one count but fewer than ten. The chain carries TRBV16 and TRBJ2-7, with 9 bases lining up with TRBD1. The J segment lost 2 bases and the V segment lost 0 bases, leaving 5 bases of the junction unmatched. CDR3 length: 16 residues. Germline CDR1 KGHSY, CDR2 FQNENV. The CDR3 reads CASSQSGGTGPYEQYF. The CDR3 DNA follows: TGTGCCAGCAGCCAATCCGGTGGGACAGGGCCCTACGAGCAGTACTTC.

Here the CDR3 reads CSARDSSGNTDTQYF. The CDR3 region has the DNA TGCAGTGCTAGAGATTCCAGCGGGAACACAGATACGCAGTATTTT. V gene TRBV20-1 combines with J gene TRBJ2-3; 7 nucleotides align to TRBD2. Trimming cost V 0 bases and J 2 bases; bases outside gene matches: 5. The CDR3 is 15 residues long. The V gene's germline CDR1 is DFQATT and CDR2 SNEGSKA (reference sequence).

This clonotype was found a few times. The CDR3 DNA follows: TGTGCCAGTAGTTCGCAGGGGAGCTCCTACAATGAGCAGTTCTTC. It translates to CASSSQGSSYNEQFF. This chain uses TRBV19 with TRBJ2-1, with D perhaps TRBD1 (6 bases). CDR1 is LNHDA, CDR2 SQIVND, per germline (reference sequence). The CDR3 contains 15 residues. Trimming removed 5 bases from V and 0 bases from J, with 11 bases in between.

This chain links TRBV24-1 with TRBJ2-1; possibly TRBD2 for D (6 bases). The CDR3 totals 14 residues. Germline V gene lookup returns CDR1 KGHDR and CDR2 SFDVKD. Trimming left V 2 bases short and J 9 bases short, with 13 bases between. The CDR3 reads CATSDSRERGEQFF. The CDR3 DNA is TGTGCCACCAGTGATTCCCGGGAGCGCGGTGAGCAGTTCTTC.

This chain joins TRBV19 and TRBJ2-2; D is ambiguous. The germline V gene encodes CDR1 LNHDA and CDR2 SQIVND (reference sequence). Deletions cut 3 bases from V and 1 base from J, with 6 bases between. The CDR3 is 14 amino acids. Here the CDR3 reads CASSISENTGELFF. CDR3 nucleotide sequence: TGTGCCAGTAGTATCTCCGAGAACACCGGGGAGCTGTTTTTT.

This clonotype was recorded at least ten times. This chain connects TRBV29-1 to TRBJ2-3, with 9 bases matching TRBD2. With 4 bases clipped from V and 6 bases from J, the junction kept 8 bases outside the gene matches. This CDR3 comprises 14 residues. The germline V gene has CDR1 SQVTM and CDR2 ANQGSEA. The CDR3 DNA reads TGCAGCGTTGCTAGCGGGACCGCTGGGGATACGCAGTATTTT. It yields the protein CSVASGTAGDTQYF.

The rearrangement uses TRBV7-2 and TRBJ1-1; D not certain. The CDR3 has 14 residues. V was shortened by 1 base and J by 1 base, with 7 bases between the two germline ends. The germline V gene encodes CDR1 SGHTA and CDR2 FQGNSA. In nucleotides, the CDR3 is TGTGCCAGCAGCTTAGTGTTCGGGAACACTGAAGCTTTCTTT. This encodes CASSLVFGNTEAFF.

At least ten counts were recorded for this clonotype. The rearrangement uses TRBV5-1 and TRBJ1-1; no definite D call. This CDR3 has 19 amino acids. CDR1 SGHRS and CDR2 YFSETQ come from the germline V gene. Deletions cut 0 bases from V and 0 bases from J, with 21 bases between. The DNA for the CDR3 is TGCGCCAGCAGCTTGGGCCGCCTTCGGCTTTTAACCATGAACACTGAAGCTTTCTTT. Its translation is CASSLGRLRLLTMNTEAFF.

Notes on this clonotype: The germline gene is not matched at one end of the junction; a read error may be the cause. J is TRBJ2-3 and V is TRBV3-1, with 8 positions matching TRBD2. The CDR3 is made up of 17 amino acids. Germline V gene sequence: CDR1 LGHDT, CDR2 YNNKEL (reference sequence). CDR3 amino acids: CATSQDNGGRSKDTQYF. As DNA, the CDR3 is TGTGCCACCAGCCAAGATAATGGCGGGAGGTCCAAAGATACGCAGTATTTT.

The J gene is TRBJ2-2, the V gene TRBV6-1; D gene ambiguous. CDR1 is MNHNS, CDR2 SASEGT, per germline. The CDR3 loop spans 15 amino acids. Trimming cost V 3 bases and J 0 bases, with 8 bases left between them. The CDR3 nucleotides are TGTGCCAGCAGTGAGTACACACCGAACACCGGGGAGCTGTTTTTT. This codes for CASSEYTPNTGELFF.